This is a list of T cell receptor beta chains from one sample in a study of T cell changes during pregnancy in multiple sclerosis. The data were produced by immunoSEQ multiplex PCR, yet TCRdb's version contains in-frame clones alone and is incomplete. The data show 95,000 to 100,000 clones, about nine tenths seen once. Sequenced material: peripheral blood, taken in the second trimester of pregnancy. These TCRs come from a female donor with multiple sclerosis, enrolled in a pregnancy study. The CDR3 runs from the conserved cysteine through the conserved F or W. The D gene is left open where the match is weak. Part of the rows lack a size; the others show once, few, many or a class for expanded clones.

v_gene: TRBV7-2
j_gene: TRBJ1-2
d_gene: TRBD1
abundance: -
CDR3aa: CASSTQGLSYGYTF
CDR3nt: TGTGCCAGCAGCACACAGGGGCTGAGCTATGGCTACACCTTC

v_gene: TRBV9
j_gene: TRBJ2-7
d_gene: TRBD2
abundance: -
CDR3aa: CASLAGLLSYEQYF
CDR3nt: TGTGCCAGCCTAGCGGGACTTCTCTCCTACGAGCAGTACTTC

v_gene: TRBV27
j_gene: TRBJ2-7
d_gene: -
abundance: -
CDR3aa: CASSFLSRENYEQYF
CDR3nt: TGTGCCAGCAGTTTTTTGTCCAGGGAAAATTACGAGCAGTACTTC

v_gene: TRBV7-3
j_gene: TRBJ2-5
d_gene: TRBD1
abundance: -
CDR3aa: CASSLLGTAETQYF
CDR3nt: TGTGCCAGCAGCTTACTCGGGACAGCAGAGACCCAGTACTTC

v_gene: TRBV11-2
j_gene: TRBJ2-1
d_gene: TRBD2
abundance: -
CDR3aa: CASSLDGGLGSRGYNEQFF
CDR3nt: TGTGCCAGCAGCTTAGATGGCGGACTAGGTTCGAGGGGATACAATGAGCAGTTCTTC

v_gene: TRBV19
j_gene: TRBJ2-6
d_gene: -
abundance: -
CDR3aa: CASRGTVLGGANVLTF
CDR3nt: TGTGCCAGTAGGGGGACTGTCCTGGGGGGGGCCAACGTCCTGACTTTC

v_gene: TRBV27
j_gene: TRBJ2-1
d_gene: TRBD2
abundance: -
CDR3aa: CASSFSGLAPGNEQFF
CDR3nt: TGTGCCAGCAGTTTTTCGGGACTAGCCCCGGGAAATGAGCAGTTCTTC

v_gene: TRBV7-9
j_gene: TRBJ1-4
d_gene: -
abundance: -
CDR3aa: CASSLGSGMMDEKLFF
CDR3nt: TGTGCCAGCAGCTTGGGTTCCGGGATGATGGATGAAAAACTGTTTTTT

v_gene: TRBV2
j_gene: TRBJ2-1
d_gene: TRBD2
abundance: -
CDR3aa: CASSVGRRGRAVNEQFF
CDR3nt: TGTGCCAGCAGTGTGGGGAGGCGCGGGAGGGCGGTCAATGAGCAGTTCTTC

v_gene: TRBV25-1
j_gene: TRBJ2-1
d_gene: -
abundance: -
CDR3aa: CASSESQVFTTSNEQFF
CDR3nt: TGTGCCAGCAGTGAATCCCAGGTTTTCACTACTAGCAATGAGCAGTTCTTC

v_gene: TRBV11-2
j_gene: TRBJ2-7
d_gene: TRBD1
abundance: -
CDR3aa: CASSFPQGAHEQYF
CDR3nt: TGTGCCAGCAGCTTTCCCCAGGGGGCCCACGAGCAGTACTTC

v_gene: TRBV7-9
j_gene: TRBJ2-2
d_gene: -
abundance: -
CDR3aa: CASSFIGELFF
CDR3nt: TGTGCCAGCAGCTTCATCGGGGAGCTGTTTTTT

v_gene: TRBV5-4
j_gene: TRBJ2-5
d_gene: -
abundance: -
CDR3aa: CASSLGAPGDQETQYF
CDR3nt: TGTGCCAGCAGCTTGGGGGCCCCGGGGGACCAAGAGACCCAGTACTTC

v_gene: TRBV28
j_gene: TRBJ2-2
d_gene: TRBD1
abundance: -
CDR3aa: CASSQAGTGGFGELFF
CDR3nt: TGTGCCAGCAGCCAAGCCGGGACAGGGGGCTTTGGGGAGCTGTTTTTT

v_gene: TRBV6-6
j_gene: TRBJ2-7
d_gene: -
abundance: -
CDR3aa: CALQGGTYEQYF
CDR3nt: TGTGCCTTACAGGGAGGGACCTACGAGCAGTACTTC

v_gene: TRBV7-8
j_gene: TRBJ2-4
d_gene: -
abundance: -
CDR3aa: CASSLESRALAKNIQYF
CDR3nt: TGTGCCAGCAGCTTAGAGAGCAGGGCCTTAGCCAAAAACATTCAGTACTTC

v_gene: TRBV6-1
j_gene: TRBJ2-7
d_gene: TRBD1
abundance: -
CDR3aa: CASSLRTGGYEQYF
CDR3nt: TGTGCCAGCAGTCTACGGACAGGGGGCTACGAGCAGTACTTC

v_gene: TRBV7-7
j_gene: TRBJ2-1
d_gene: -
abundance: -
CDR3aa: CASSLAQHNEQFF
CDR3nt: TGTGCTAGCAGCTTGGCACAGCACAATGAGCAGTTCTTC

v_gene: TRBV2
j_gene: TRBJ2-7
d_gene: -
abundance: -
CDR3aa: CASLRRDTFYEQYF
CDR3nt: TGTGCCAGCCTCAGGCGGGATACTTTCTACGAGCAGTACTTC

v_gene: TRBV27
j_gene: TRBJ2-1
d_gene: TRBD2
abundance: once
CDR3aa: CASSLAWTSGEQFF
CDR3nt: TGTGCCAGCAGTTTAGCTTGGACTAGTGGTGAGCAGTTCTTC

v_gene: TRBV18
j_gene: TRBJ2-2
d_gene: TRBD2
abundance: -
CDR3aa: CASSNRGAGVNTGELFF
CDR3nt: TGTGCCAGCTCCAACCGCGGAGCGGGAGTTAACACCGGGGAGCTGTTTTTT

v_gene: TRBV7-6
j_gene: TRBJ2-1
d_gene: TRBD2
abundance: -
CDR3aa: CASSLESGVVPGGEQFF
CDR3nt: TGTGCCAGCAGCTTAGAATCCGGGGTAGTCCCGGGGGGGGAGCAGTTCTTC

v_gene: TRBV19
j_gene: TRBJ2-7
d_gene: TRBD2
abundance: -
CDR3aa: CASSISSGRHTYEQYF
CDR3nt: TGTGCCAGTAGTATAAGTAGCGGGAGGCACACCTACGAGCAGTACTTC

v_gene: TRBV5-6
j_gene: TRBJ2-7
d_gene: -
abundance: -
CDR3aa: CASSQGSSSYEQYF
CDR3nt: TGTGCCAGCAGCCAGGGCAGTAGCTCCTACGAGCAGTACTTC

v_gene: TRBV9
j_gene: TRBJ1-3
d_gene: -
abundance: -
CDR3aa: CASSVGGAYSGNTIYF
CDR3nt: TGTGCCAGCAGCGTAGGAGGCGCCTACTCTGGAAACACCATATATTTT

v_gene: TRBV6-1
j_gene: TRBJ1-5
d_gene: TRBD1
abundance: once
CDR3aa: CASSEIVDRGNNQPQHF
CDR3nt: TGTGCCAGCAGTGAAATCGTAGACAGGGGAAACAATCAGCCCCAGCATTTT

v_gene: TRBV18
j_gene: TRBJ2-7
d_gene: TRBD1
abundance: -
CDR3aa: CASSPLKGGRTYEQYF
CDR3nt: TGTGCCAGCTCACCACTTAAAGGGGGCAGGACCTACGAGCAGTACTTC

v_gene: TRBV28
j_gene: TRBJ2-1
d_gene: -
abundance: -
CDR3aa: CASKKGGRYNEQFF
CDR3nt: TGTGCCAGCAAGAAAGGGGGAAGATACAATGAGCAGTTCTTC

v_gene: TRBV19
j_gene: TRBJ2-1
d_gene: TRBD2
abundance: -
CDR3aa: CASSIGPSGSSYNEQFF
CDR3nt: TGTGCCAGTAGTATAGGCCCTAGCGGCAGCTCCTACAATGAGCAGTTCTTC

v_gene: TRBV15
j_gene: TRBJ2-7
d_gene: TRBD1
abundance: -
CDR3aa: CATGGQGAREQYF
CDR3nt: TGTGCCACCGGGGGACAGGGGGCTCGGGAGCAGTACTTC

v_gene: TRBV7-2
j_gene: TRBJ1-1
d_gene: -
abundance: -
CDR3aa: CASSSLGLVTEAFF
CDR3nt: TGTGCCAGCAGCTCGTTGGGGCTTGTAACTGAAGCTTTCTTT

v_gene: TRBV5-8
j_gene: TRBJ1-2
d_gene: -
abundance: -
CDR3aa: CASSSLTGAGYTF
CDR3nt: TGTGCCAGCAGCTCCCTGACCGGAGCTGGCTACACCTTC

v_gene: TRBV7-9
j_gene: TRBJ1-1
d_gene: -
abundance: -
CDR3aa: CASSSSGVNTEAFF
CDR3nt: TGTGCCAGCAGCTCCTCGGGGGTGAACACTGAAGCTTTCTTT

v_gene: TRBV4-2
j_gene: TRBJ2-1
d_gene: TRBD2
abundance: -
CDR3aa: CASSRLADREGQFF
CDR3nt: TGTGCCAGCAGCCGATTAGCGGACCGGGAGGGGCAGTTCTTC

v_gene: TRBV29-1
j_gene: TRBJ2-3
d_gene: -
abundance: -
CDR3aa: CSVTVRLTDTQYF
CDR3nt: TGCAGCGTTACAGTCAGGTTGACAGATACGCAGTATTTT

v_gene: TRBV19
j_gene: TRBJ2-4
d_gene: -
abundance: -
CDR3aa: CASSHPGQTNIQYF
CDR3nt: TGTGCCAGTAGCCACCCCGGACAGACGAACATTCAGTACTTC

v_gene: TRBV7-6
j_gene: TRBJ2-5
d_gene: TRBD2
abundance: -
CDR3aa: CASSLELAGAETQYF
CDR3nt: TGTGCCAGCAGCTTAGAACTAGCGGGAGCAGAGACCCAGTACTTC

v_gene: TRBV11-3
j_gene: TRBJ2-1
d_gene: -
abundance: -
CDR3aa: CASGRGTYNEQFF
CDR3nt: TGTGCCAGCGGGAGAGGCACCTACAATGAGCAGTTCTTC

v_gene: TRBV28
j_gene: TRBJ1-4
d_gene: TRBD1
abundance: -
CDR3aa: CASTRTGTNEKLFF
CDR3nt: TGTGCCAGCACCAGGACAGGGACTAATGAAAAACTGTTTTTT

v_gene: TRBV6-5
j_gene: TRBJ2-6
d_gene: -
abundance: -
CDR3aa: CASSLRTVPGANVLTF
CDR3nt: TGTGCCAGCAGTTTGAGGACAGTCCCTGGGGCCAACGTCCTGACTTTC

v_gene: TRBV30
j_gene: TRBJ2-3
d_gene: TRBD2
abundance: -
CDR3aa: CAWDDSGVSTDTQYF
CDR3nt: TGTGCCTGGGATGATAGCGGGGTTAGCACAGATACGCAGTATTTT

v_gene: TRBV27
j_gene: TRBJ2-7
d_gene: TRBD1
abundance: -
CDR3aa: CASSLGQPYEQYF
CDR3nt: TGTGCCAGCAGTTTGGGACAGCCCTACGAGCAGTACTTC

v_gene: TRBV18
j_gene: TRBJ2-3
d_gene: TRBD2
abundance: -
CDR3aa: CASSPAGGLADTQYF
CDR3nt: TGTGCCAGCTCACCAGCGGGAGGGTTGGCAGATACGCAGTATTTT

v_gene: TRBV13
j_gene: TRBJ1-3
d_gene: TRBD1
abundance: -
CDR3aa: CASSQDRAGNTIYF
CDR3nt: TGTGCCAGCAGCCAAGACAGGGCTGGAAACACCATATATTTT

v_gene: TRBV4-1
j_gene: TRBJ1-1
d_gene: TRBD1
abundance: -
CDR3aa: CASSRLGQGLNTEAFF
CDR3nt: TGCGCCAGCAGCCGACTCGGACAGGGATTGAACACTGAAGCTTTCTTT

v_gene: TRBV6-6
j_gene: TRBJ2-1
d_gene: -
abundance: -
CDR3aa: CASSPLSKVHNEQFF
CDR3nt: TGTGCCAGCAGCCCACTATCGAAGGTTCACAATGAGCAGTTCTTC

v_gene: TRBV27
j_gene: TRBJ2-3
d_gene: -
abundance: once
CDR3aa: CATRAYSSTDTQYF
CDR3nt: TGTGCCACCCGCGCTTATTCTAGCACAGATACGCAGTATTTT

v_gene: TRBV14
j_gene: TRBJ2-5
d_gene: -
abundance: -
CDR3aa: CASSQGRRARETQYF
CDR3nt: TGTGCCAGCAGCCAAGGACGGCGGGCGCGAGAGACCCAGTACTTC

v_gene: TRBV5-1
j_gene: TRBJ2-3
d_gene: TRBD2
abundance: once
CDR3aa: CASSLQGLADTDTQYF
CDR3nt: TGCGCCAGCAGCTTGCAGGGACTAGCGGACACAGATACGCAGTATTTT

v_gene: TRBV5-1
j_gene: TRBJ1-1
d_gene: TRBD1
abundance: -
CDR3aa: CASSPPTGGLTEAFF
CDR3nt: TGCGCCAGCAGCCCCCCGACAGGGGGCCTCACTGAAGCTTTCTTT

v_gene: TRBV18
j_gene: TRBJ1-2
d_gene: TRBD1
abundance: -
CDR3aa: CASSPQGQYGYTF
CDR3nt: TGTGCCAGCTCACCACAGGGACAGTATGGCTACACCTTC

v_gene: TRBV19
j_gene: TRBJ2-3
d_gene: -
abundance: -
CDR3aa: CASSLLSTDTQYF
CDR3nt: TGTGCCAGTAGCCTCTTGTCGACAGATACGCAGTATTTT

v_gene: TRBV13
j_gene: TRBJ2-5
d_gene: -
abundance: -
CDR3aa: CASSFGQETQYF
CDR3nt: TGTGCCAGCAGCTTCGGCCAAGAGACCCAGTACTTC